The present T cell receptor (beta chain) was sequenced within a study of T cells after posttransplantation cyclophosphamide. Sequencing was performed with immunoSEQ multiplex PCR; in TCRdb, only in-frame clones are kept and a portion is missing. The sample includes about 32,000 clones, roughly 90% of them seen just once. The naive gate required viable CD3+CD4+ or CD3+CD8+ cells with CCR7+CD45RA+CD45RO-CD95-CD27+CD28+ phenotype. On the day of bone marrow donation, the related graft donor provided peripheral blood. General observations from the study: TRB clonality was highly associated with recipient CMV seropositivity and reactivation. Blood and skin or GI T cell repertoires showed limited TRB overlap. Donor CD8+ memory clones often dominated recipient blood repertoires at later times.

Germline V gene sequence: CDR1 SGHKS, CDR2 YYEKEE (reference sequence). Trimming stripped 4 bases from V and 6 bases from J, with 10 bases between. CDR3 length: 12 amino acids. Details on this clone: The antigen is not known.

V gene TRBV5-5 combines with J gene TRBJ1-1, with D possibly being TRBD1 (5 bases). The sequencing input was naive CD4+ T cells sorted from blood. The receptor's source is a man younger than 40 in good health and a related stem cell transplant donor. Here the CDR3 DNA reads TGTGCCAGCAGCGTCACAGGCGCTGAAGCTTTCTTT. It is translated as CASSVTGAEAFF.